The 21 T cell receptor beta chains in this list originate from one sample, sequenced in a study of T cell repertoires in cytomegalovirus infection. These receptors are not linked to any known antigen. TCRdb independently ran MiXCR on the reads; one entry per CDR3 protein. The data contain just over 450,000 distinct CDR3 sequences, roughly 42% of them singletons. The sequencing used cultured PBMCs, collected from culture after CMV antigen stimulation. The receptors stem from a human donor in good health (CMV status not recorded). Some clones in this sample may be carry-over from other donors' samples.

CDR3: CASREDTYEQYF. The DNA of the CDR3 is TGTGCCAGCAGGGAAGACACCTACGAGCAGTACTTC. The chain joins TRBV6-2 or TRBV6-3 to TRBJ2-7; D ambiguous. The V and J ends lost 6 bases and 2 bases respectively, with 8 bases between them. CDR1 is MNHEY, CDR2 SVGEGT, per germline. The CDR3 runs to 12 residues.

The chain carries TRBV7-2 and TRBJ2-7, with 13 bases fitting TRBD2. The CDR3 extends over 15 amino acids. Germline V CDR1 and CDR2: SGHTA, FQGNSA. V was clipped by 5 bases and J by 1 base; unmatched bases: 2. CDR3 DNA: TGTGCCAGCAGCAAACTAGCGGGAGGGTCCTACGAGCAGTACTTC. Translating gives CASSKLAGGSYEQYF.

This clonotype turned up a few times. The V and J genes are TRBV7-2 and TRBJ2-3; no definite D call. With 5 bases removed from V and 0 bases from J, the gap between germline ends came to 9 bases. CDR3 size: 14 residues. The germline CDR1 and CDR2 sequences are SGHTA and FQGNSA. In nucleotides, the CDR3 is TGTGCCAGCAGCACGGACCCCAGCACAGATACGCAGTATTTT. It translates to CASSTDPSTDTQYF.

The chain couples TRBV7-6 to TRBJ2-7; TRBD1 is a possible D gene (6 bases). The CDR3 is 14 amino acids. V was clipped by 1 base and J by 4 bases, with 11 bases between them. Germline V gene data show CDR1 as SGHVS and CDR2 as FNYEAQ. CDR3 in amino acids: CASSLGTGWYEQYF. The CDR3 DNA follows: TGTGCCAGCAGCTTAGGCACAGGGTGGTACGAGCAGTACTTC.

V and J are TRBV27 and TRBJ2-1, with 14 bases that match TRBD2. V lost 7 bases, J lost 0 bases, and 5 bases stayed unmatched. Germline V gives CDR1 MNHEY, CDR2 SMNVEV (reference sequence). This CDR3 comprises 17 residues. The chain's CDR3 is CASTRTSGRSSYNEQFF. The CDR3 DNA reads TGTGCCAGCACTCGGACTAGCGGGAGGAGCTCCTACAATGAGCAGTTCTTC.

The chain recombines TRBV30 with TRBJ2-5; D call uncertain. The CDR3 contains 11 residues. V lost 5 bases and J lost 9, with 13 bases in between. CDR1 is GTSNPN, CDR2 SVGIG, per germline (reference sequence). The CDR3, as DNA: TGTGCCTGGGGGGTTATATTAGCCCAGTACTTC. Translated: CAWGVILAQYF.

This clonotype was detected a few times. The V gene is TRBV5-5, the J gene TRBJ2-3, with 11 bases aligning to TRBD1. Germline-derived CDR1 and CDR2 are SGHKS and YYEKEE (reference sequence). This CDR3 contains 16 residues. Trimming cost V 4 bases and J 1 base; bases outside gene matches: 5. This chain's CDR3 is CASSLRTGGGTDTQYF. The CDR3, as DNA: TGTGCCAGCAGCCTCCGGACAGGGGGCGGCACAGATACGCAGTATTTT.

In this sample, this clonotype turned up a few times. This chain uses TRBV6-5 with TRBJ1-1; D gene unclear. V was cut by 0 bases and J by 0 bases, with 17 bases left in between. The germline V gene encodes CDR1 MNHEY and CDR2 SVGAGI. The CDR3 is made up of 18 amino acids. Here the CDR3 DNA reads TGTGCCAGCAGTTACTCGACGCAGAGGGTGGGTATGAACACTGAAGCTTTCTTT. It specifies CASSYSTQRVGMNTEAFF.

V and J are TRBV6-2 or TRBV6-3 and TRBJ1-2, with D tentatively TRBD1 (5 bases). This CDR3 is 12 amino acids long. Germline V gives CDR1 MNHEY, CDR2 SVGEGT. V was clipped by 10 bases and J by 8 bases, with 17 bases between them. The CDR3 DNA follows: TGTGCCACCGAAACGGGGGAAAACGGCTACACCTTC. Translated, it gives CATETGENGYTF.

The rearrangement links TRBV6-2 or TRBV6-3 to TRBJ2-1; TRBD2 matches 10 bases. J lost 2 bases, V lost 1 base, and 2 bases had no gene match. Germline V CDR1 and CDR2: MNHEY, SVGEGT. The CDR3 consists of 16 residues. The CDR3 DNA sequence: TGTGCCAGCAGTTACTATCTAGCGGGAGCCTACAATGAGCAGTTCTTC. It specifies CASSYYLAGAYNEQFF.

This clonotype was seen more than once but under ten times. This rearrangement joins TRBV4-1 to TRBJ2-1, with 11 bases lining up with TRBD2. This CDR3 region has 16 residues. Looked up from germline, CDR1 is MGHRA and CDR2 is YSYEKL. V dropped 3 bases and J dropped 8; count of bases not matched to a gene: 9. This CDR3 reads CASSQILAGGPDEQFF. The CDR3 nucleotides are TGCGCCAGCAGCCAGATATTAGCGGGGGGGCCAGATGAGCAGTTCTTC.

CDR3 sequence (DNA): TGTGCCAGCAGTTTAGGACGTCAACAAGAGACCCAGTACTTC. This sequence encodes CASSLGRQQETQYF. The V call is TRBV12-3 or TRBV12-4, the J call TRBJ2-5; no clear D gene. The ends were cut back, 1 base at V and 2 bases at J, with 8 bases in the middle. This CDR3 comprises 14 residues.

This sequence joins TRBV4-1 and TRBJ1-2, with D possibly matching TRBD1 (5 bases). The CDR3 runs to 16 residues. CDR1 and CDR2 from the germline V gene are MGHRA and YSYEKL. The germline V and J ends were trimmed by 0 bases and 3 bases, with 14 bases remaining between them. CDR3 amino acids: CASSQEGGRADYGYTF. The DNA of the CDR3 is TGCGCCAGCAGCCAAGAGGGTGGCAGGGCAGACTATGGCTACACCTTC.

This clonotype was detected a few times. This chain links TRBV6-2 or TRBV6-3 with TRBJ2-1; weak D call: TRBD1 (6 bases). Per germline, CDR1 MNHEY and CDR2 SVGEGT. The CDR3 length is 13 residues. The germline V and J ends were trimmed by 7 bases and 8 bases, with 15 bases remaining between them. The CDR3 loop is CASTGTNWDEQFF. The CDR3 region has the DNA TGTGCCAGCACGGGGACAAACTGGGATGAGCAGTTCTTC.

The J gene is TRBJ1-3, the V gene TRBV12-3 or TRBV12-4; D is perhaps TRBD1 (5 bases). The CDR3 length is 13 residues. V dropped 10 bases and J dropped 1 base, with 11 bases sitting between them. DNA for the CDR3: TGTGCCACCAAAGGGACTTCTGGAAACACCATATATTTT. It codes for CATKGTSGNTIYF.

This clonotype came up a few times. The chain recombines TRBV4-1 with TRBJ2-3; D is possibly TRBD1 (5 bases). V lost 1 base, J lost 4 bases, and 9 bases lay in between. CDR1 and CDR2 from the germline V gene are MGHRA and YSYEKL. The CDR3 is made up of 14 amino acids. CDR3 DNA sequence: TGCGCCAGCAGCCAAGTTGAAGGGGCAGATACGCAGTATTTT. Its protein is CASSQVEGADTQYF.

The rearrangement links TRBV7-2 to TRBJ2-4; D possibly corresponds to TRBD2 (7 bases). The germline V gene encodes CDR1 SGHTA and CDR2 FQGNSA. Trimming took 1 base from V and 6 from J, leaving 13 bases between them. CDR3 size: 15 residues. In nucleotides, the CDR3 is TGTGCCAGCAGCTTAGGGGGAGGGGGTGCAAACATTCAGTACTTC. It specifies CASSLGGGGANIQYF.

J is TRBJ2-1 and V is TRBV20-1, with D maybe TRBD2 (5 bases). CDR3 length: 13 amino acids. CDR1 DFQATT and CDR2 SNEGSKA come from the germline V gene (reference sequence). V was pared by 6 bases and J by 3 bases, with 12 bases between. This CDR3 is CSARKDYYNEQFF. DNA of the CDR3: TGCAGTGCCCGTAAAGACTACTACAATGAGCAGTTCTTC.

This clonotype showed up many times. V gene TRBV7-2 combines with J gene TRBJ2-2, with D possibly being TRBD1 (6 bases). The CDR3 runs 16 residues. CDR1 SGHTA and CDR2 FQGNSA come from the germline V gene. V lost 5 bases and J lost 4, with 17 bases in between. CDR3 sequence: CASSPTTGRGTGELFF. The CDR3 DNA reads as TGTGCCAGCAGCCCAACGACAGGTCGCGGCACCGGGGAGCTGTTTTTT.

The genes are TRBV19 and TRBJ1-1; the D is unclear. Germline values: CDR1 LNHDA, CDR2 SQIVND (reference sequence). The V gene lost 3 bases and the J gene lost 2 bases, with 19 bases spanning the gap. This CDR3 comprises 17 residues. CDR3 loop: CASSIPRQEAINTEAFF. CDR3 DNA sequence: TGTGCCAGTAGTATCCCCCGGCAAGAGGCTATAAACACTGAAGCTTTCTTT.

This chain links TRBV7-9 with TRBJ2-5, with TRBD2 identical over 8 bases. The CDR3 length is 17 residues. Germline values: CDR1 SEHNR, CDR2 FQNEAQ (reference sequence). Trimming took 2 bases from V and 1 from J; bases not matched to a gene: 9. The CDR3 region has the DNA TGTGCCAGCAGCTTAAATCCCGTAGCGGGGTCCCAAGAGACCCAGTACTTC. It is translated as CASSLNPVAGSQETQYF.